This T cell receptor beta chain is from a study of blood T cell repertoires in COVID-19. At the level of the study: Sites across the United States, Italy and Spain contributed samples from acute and convalescent COVID-19.

CDR1 and CDR2 from the germline V gene are GTSNPN and SVGIG (reference sequence). The length of the CDR3 is 13 residues. V lost 2 bases and J lost 4; bases outside the gene matches: 1. Authors' data handling: Reference gene primers were amplified, and this amplification served to estimate nucleated cell counts. Some clones are missing from TCRdb's copy, which holds only in-frame ones; the method was immunoSEQ multiplex PCR. The DNA was the basis for D and trimming; V, J and clone size are from that table. Found here are some 41,000 clones, around nine tenths of them singletons; the top ten hold about 11%. This clone was seen once.

The chain combines TRBV30 with TRBJ2-7; 11 nucleotides match TRBD1. Sequenced sample: peripheral blood. This receptor was identified in a man in his sixties with active COVID-19. DNA for the CDR3: TGTGCCTGGAGTAGGGACAGGGGGTACGAGCAGTACTTC. Translating it yields CAWSRDRGYEQYF.